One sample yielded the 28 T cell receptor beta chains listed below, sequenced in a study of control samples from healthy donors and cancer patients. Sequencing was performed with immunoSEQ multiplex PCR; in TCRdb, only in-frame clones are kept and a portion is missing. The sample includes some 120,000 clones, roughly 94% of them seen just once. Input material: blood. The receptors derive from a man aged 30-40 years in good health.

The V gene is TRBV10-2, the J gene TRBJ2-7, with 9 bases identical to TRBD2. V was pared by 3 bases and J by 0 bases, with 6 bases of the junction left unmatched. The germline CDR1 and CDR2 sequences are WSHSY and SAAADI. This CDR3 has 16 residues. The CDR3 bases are TGCGCCAGCAGTGACCGCGGACTAGCGCACTCCTACGAGCAGTACTTC. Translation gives CASSDRGLAHSYEQYF.

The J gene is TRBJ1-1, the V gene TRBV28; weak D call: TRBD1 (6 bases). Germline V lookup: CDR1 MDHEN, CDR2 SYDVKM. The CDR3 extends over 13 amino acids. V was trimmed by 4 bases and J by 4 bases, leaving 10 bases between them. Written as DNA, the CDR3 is TGTGCCAGCAGTTACAGGGTTGGCACTGAAGCTTTCTTT. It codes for CASSYRVGTEAFF.

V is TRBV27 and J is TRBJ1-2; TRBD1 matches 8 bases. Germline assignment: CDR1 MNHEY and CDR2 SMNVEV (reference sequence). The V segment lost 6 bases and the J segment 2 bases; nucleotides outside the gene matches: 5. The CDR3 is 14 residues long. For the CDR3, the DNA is TGTGCCAGCAGCCTGACAGGGGTAAACTATGGCTACACCTTC. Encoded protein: CASSLTGVNYGYTF.

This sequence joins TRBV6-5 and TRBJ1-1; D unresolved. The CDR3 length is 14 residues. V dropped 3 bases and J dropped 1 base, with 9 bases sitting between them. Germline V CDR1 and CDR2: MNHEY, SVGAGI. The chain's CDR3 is CASSYGRSNTEAFF. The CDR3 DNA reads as TGTGCCAGCAGTTATGGCAGGTCGAACACTGAAGCTTTCTTT.

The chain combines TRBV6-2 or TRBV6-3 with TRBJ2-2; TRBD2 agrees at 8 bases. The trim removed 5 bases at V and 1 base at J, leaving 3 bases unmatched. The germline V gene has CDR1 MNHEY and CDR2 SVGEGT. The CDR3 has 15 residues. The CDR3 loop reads CASSISGGNTGELFF. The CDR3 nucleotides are TGTGCCAGCAGTATAAGCGGGGGGAACACCGGGGAGCTGTTTTTT.

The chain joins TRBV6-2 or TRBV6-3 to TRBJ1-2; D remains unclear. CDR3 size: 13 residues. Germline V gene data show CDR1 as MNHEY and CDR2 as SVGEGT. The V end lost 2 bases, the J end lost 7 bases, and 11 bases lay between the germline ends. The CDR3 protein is CASSYAASSGYTF. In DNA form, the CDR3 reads TGTGCCAGCAGTTACGCAGCGAGCAGTGGCTACACCTTC.

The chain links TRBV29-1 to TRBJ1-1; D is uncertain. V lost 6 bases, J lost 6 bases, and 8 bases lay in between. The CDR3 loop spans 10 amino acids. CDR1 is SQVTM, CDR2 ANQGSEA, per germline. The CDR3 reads CSVGLPEAFF. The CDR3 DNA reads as TGCAGCGTCGGTTTACCTGAAGCTTTCTTT.

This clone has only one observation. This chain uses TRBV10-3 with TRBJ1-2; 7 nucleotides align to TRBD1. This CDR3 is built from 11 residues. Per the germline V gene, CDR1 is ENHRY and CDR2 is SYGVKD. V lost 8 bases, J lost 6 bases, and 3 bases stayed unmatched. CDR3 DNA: TGTGCCATCTCCGGGACAGATGGCTACACCTTC. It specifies CAISGTDGYTF.

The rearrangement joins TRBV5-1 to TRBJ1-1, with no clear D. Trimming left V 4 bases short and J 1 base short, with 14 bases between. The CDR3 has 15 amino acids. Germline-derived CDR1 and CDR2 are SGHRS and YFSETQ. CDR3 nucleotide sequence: TGCGCCAGCAGCCCGGGCCCTAGCCAGAACACTGAAGCTTTCTTT. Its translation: CASSPGPSQNTEAFF.

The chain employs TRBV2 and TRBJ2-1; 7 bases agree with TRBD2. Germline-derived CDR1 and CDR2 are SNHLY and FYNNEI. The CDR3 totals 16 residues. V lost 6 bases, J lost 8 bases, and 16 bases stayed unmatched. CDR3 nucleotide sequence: TGTGCCAGCAGGCCCTCAAGGAGCGGGGTGGAGGATGAGCAGTTCTTC. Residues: CASRPSRSGVEDEQFF.

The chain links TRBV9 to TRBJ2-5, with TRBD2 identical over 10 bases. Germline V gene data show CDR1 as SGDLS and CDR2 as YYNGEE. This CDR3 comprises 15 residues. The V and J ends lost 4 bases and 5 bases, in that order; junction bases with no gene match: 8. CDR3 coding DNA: TGTGCCAGCAGCCAGAGCGGGGGGGCATCGGAGACCCAGTACTTC. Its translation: CASSQSGGASETQYF.

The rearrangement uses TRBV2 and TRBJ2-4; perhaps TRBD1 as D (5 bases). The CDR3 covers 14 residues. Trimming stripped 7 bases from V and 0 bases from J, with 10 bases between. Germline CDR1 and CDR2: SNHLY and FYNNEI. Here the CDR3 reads CASKGSLAKNIQYF. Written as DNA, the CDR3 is TGTGCCAGCAAGGGGTCTCTAGCCAAAAACATTCAGTACTTC.

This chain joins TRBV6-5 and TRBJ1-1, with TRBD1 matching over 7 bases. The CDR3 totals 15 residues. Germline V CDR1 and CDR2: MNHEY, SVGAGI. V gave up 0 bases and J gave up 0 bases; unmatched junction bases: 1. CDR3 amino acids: CASSYSTGLNTEAFF. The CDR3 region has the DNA TGTGCCAGCAGTTACTCGACAGGGTTGAACACTGAAGCTTTCTTT.

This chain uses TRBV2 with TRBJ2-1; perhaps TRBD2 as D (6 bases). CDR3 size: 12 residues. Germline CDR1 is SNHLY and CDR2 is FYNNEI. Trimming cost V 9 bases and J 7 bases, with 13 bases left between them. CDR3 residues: CASQMTSNEQFF. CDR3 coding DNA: TGTGCCAGTCAAATGACTAGTAATGAGCAGTTCTTC.

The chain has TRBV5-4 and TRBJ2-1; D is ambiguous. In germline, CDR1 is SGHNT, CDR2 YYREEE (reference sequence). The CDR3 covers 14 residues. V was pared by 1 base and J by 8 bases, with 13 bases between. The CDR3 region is CASSLFWGVDEQFF. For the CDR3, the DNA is TGTGCCAGCAGCTTGTTCTGGGGTGTGGATGAGCAGTTCTTC.

As DNA, the CDR3 is TGCAGCGTTCCGGGGGCCGAAGCTTTCTTT. It yields the protein CSVPGAEAFF. The rearrangement uses TRBV29-1 and TRBJ1-1; TRBD1 might be the D (6 bases). The CDR3 is 10 residues long. V dropped 5 bases and J dropped 8 bases, with 9 bases sitting between them. Germline lookup yields CDR1 SQVTM and CDR2 ANQGSEA.

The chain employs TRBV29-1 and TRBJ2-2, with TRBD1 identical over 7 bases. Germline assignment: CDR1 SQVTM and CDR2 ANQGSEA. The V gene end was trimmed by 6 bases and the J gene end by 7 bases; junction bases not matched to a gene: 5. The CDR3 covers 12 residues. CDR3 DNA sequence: TGCAGCGTCGTCAGGGGGAGCGGGGAGCTGTTTTTT. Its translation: CSVVRGSGELFF.

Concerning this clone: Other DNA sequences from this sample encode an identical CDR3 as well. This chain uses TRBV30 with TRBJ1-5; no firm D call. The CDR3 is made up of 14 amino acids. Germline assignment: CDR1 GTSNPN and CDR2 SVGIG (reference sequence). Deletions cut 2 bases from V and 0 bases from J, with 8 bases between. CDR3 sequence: CAWSRGYSNQPQHF. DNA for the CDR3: TGTGCCTGGAGTCGGGGATATAGCAATCAGCCCCAGCATTTT.

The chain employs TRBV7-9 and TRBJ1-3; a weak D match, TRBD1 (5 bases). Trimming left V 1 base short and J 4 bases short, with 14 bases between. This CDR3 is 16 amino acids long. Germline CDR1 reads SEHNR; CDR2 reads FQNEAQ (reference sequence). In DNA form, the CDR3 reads TGTGCCAGCAGCTTAGGGTTGGGGGACCTCGGAAACACCATATATTTT. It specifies CASSLGLGDLGNTIYF.

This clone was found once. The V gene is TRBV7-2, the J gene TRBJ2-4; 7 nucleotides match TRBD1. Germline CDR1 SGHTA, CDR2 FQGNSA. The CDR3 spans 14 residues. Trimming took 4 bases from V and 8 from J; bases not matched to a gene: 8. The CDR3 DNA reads TGTGCCAGCAGCTCCCGACAGGGTGGGGACATTCAGTACTTC. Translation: CASSSRQGGDIQYF.

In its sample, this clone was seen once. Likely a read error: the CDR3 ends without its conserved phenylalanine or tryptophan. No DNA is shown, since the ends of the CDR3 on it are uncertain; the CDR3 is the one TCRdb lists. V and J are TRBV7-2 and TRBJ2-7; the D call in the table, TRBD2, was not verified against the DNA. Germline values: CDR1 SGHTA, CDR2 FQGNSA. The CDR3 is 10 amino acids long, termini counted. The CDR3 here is CASSLASGGN.

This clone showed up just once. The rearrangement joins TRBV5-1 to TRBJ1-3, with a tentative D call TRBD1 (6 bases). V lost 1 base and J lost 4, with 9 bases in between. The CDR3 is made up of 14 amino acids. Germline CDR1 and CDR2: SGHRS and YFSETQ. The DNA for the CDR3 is TGCGCCAGCAGCTTGACAGGGTCGGGAAACACCATATATTTT. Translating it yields CASSLTGSGNTIYF.

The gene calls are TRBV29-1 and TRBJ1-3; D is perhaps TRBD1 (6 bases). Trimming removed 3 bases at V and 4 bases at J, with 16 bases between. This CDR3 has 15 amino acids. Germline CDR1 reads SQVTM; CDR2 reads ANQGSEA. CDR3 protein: CSVENLQGRGNTIYF. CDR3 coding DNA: TGCAGCGTTGAGAACCTTCAGGGGCGCGGAAACACCATATATTTT.

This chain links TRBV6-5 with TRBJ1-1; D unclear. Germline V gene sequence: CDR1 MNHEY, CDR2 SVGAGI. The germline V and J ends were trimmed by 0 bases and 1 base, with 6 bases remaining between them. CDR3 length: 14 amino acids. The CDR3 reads CASSYSWANTEAFF. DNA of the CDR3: TGTGCCAGCAGTTACTCGTGGGCGAACACTGAAGCTTTCTTT.

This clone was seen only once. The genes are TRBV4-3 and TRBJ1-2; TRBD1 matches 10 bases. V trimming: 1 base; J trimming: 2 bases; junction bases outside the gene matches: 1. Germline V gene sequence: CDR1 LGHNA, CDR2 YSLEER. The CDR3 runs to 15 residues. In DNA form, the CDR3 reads TGCGCCAGCAGCCAAGGGACAGGGGGGAACTATGGCTACACCTTC. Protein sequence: CASSQGTGGNYGYTF.

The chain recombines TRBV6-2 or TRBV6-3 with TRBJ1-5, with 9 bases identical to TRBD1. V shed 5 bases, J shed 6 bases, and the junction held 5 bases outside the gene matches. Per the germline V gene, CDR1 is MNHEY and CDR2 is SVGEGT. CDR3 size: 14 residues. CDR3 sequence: CASSPGQGIQPQHF. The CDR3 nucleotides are TGTGCCAGCAGTCCGGGACAGGGCATTCAGCCCCAGCATTTT.

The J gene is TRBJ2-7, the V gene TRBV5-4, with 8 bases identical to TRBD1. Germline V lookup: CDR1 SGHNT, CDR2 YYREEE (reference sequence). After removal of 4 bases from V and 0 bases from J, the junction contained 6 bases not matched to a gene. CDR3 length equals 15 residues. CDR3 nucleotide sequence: TGTGCCAGCAGCCTGCCGGGACAGGCCTCCTACGAGCAGTACTTC. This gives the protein CASSLPGQASYEQYF.

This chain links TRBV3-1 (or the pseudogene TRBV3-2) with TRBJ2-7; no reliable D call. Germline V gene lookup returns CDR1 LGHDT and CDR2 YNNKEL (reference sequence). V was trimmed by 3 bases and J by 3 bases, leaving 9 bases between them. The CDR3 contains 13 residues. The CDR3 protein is CASSQYRDYEQYF. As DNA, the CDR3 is TGTGCCAGCAGCCAGTACAGAGACTACGAGCAGTACTTC.